One sample yielded the 29 T cell receptor beta chains listed below, sequenced in a study of T cell repertoires in cytomegalovirus infection. TCRdb re-analysed the reads in MiXCR, keeping a single row per CDR3 protein. The data show 680,000 or so distinct CDR3 sequences, under 40% seen once. The sample comprised PBMCs. The source is a human donor in good health (CMV status not recorded). Some clones in this sample may be carry-over from other donors' samples.

The chain recombines TRBV18 with TRBJ2-1; D is unclear. CDR3 length: 12 amino acids. The V gene's germline CDR1 is KGHSH and CDR2 LQKENI. V shed 3 bases and J shed 8 bases, with 8 bases lying between them. The CDR3 region has the DNA TGTGCCAGCTCACCCAGTAGGGATGAGCAGTTCTTC. This gives the protein CASSPSRDEQFF.

V is TRBV7-9 and J is TRBJ2-2; D is undetermined. V lost 5 bases, J lost 11 bases, and 12 bases lay in between. Germline V gene lookup returns CDR1 SEHNR and CDR2 FQNEAQ (reference sequence). The CDR3 sequence is 12 residues long. The CDR3 region has the DNA TGTGCCAGCAGCGCAGACGACCTCGAGCTGTTTTTT. It yields the protein CASSADDLELFF.

The rearrangement joins TRBV10-3 to TRBJ2-7; TRBD2 might be the D (6 bases). The CDR3 runs to 14 residues. Trimming pared 6 bases from V and 2 bases from J, leaving 14 bases between. From germline, CDR1 is ENHRY and CDR2 SYGVKD. CDR3 residues: CAIRPDGGAYEQYF. The CDR3 region has the DNA TGTGCCATCAGACCGGACGGGGGAGCCTACGAGCAGTACTTC.

Many counts were recorded for this clonotype. The rearrangement joins TRBV11-1 to TRBJ1-6, with TRBD1 matching over 7 bases. V lost 1 base to trimming and J lost 11 bases; unmatched junction nucleotides: 5. CDR3 length: 14 residues. CDR1 SGHAT and CDR2 FQDESV come from the germline V gene (reference sequence). CDR3 coding DNA: TGTGCCAGCAGCTTAGGCCGACAGGGTGCACCCCTCCACTTT. Protein: CASSLGRQGAPLHF.

Points on this clonotype: This may be a read error: a much more frequent sequence differs by one nucleotide. The V and J genes are TRBV6-6 and TRBJ1-1; D not certain. CDR1 and CDR2 (germline): MNHNY, SVGAGI (reference sequence). The CDR3 length is 12 residues. Trimming removed 0 bases from V and 4 bases from J, with 3 bases in between. CDR3 sequence reads: CASSYSATEAFF. The CDR3 coding sequence is TGTGCCAGCAGTTACTCGGCCACTGAAGCTTTCTTT.

This clonotype came up once. The chain has TRBV15 and TRBJ1-1; D possibly corresponds to TRBD1 (6 bases). Germline V CDR1 and CDR2: LNHNV, YYDKDF (reference sequence). The CDR3 consists of 12 residues. V lost 2 bases and J 8 bases, leaving 9 bases between the germline ends. The DNA of the CDR3 is TGTGCCACCAGCAGAACCGGACAGGAAGCTTTCTTT. This sequence encodes CATSRTGQEAFF.

This clonotype came up many times. The chain is built from TRBV19 and TRBJ2-1; the match to TRBD1 covers 8 bases. Germline values: CDR1 LNHDA, CDR2 SQIVND (reference sequence). Trimming removed 5 bases from V and 13 bases from J; junction bases left unmatched: 16. There are 15 residues in the CDR3. CDR3: CASSPGQGISKGQFF. In DNA, the CDR3 is TGTGCCAGTAGTCCTGGACAGGGAATATCCAAGGGACAGTTCTTC.

The J gene is TRBJ1-2, the V gene TRBV3-1; a possible D gene is TRBD1 (6 bases). The CDR3 extends over 14 amino acids. V lost 1 base, J lost 8 bases, and 14 bases lay in between. Per the germline V gene, CDR1 is LGHDT and CDR2 is YNNKEL (reference sequence). This CDR3 reads CASSQAGDFKGYTF. The CDR3 coding sequence is TGTGCCAGCAGCCAAGCAGGGGACTTCAAGGGCTACACCTTC.

With respect to this clonotype: One end of the junction is discordant with germline, which a read error may explain. V gene TRBV10-3 combines with J gene TRBJ2-5; D remains ambiguous. This CDR3 comprises 13 residues. Germline lookup yields CDR1 ENHRY and CDR2 SYGVKD. The CDR3 protein is CAIGQTLKETPYF. In nucleotides, the CDR3 is TGTGCCATCGGCCAGACGTTGAAAGAGACCCCGTACTTC.

The J gene is TRBJ1-1, the V gene TRBV2, with 8 bases identical to TRBD1. With 7 bases clipped from V and 7 bases from J, the junction kept 14 bases outside the gene matches. Germline V gene lookup returns CDR1 SNHLY and CDR2 FYNNEI. The CDR3 is 15 residues long. Here the CDR3 DNA reads TGTGCCAGCAATCAACAGGGGGGAGATGGGGGTGAAGCTTTCTTT. Its translation is CASNQQGGDGGEAFF.

In regard to this clonotype: No conserved phenylalanine or tryptophan is present at the end of the CDR3, so a read error is the likely explanation. Because the CDR3's place on the DNA is in doubt, the DNA is left out and the CDR3 is given as listed by TCRdb. This chain joins TRBV10-3 and TRBJ1-2; the D call of TRBD1 is as the table states it, not checked on the DNA. The CDR3 extends over 14 residues, inclusive of both ends. Germline CDR1 and CDR2: ENHRY and SYGVKD. CDR3 protein: CAISEDRRGEGDTC.

This chain links TRBV28 with TRBJ1-2; tentatively, D is TRBD1 (6 bases). This CDR3 comprises 15 residues. Trimming removed 5 bases from V and 4 bases from J, with 17 bases in between. Germline CDR1 and CDR2: MDHEN and SYDVKM. For the CDR3, the DNA is TGTGCCAGCAGTGGGCCAGGGGCTGGAGGCTATGGCTACACCTTC. It is translated as CASSGPGAGGYGYTF.

V and J are TRBV5-8 and TRBJ1-1; no reliable D call. The CDR3 has 14 amino acids. Germline lookup yields CDR1 SGHTS and CDR2 YDEGEE. The germline V and J ends were trimmed by 4 bases and 3 bases, with 13 bases remaining between them. The chain's CDR3 is CASSPWVLDTEAFF. DNA of the CDR3: TGTGCCAGCAGCCCCTGGGTATTGGACACTGAAGCTTTCTTT. The complete variable domain, with remaining parts taken from reference TRBV5-8 and TRBJ1-1, reads EAGVTQSPTHLIKTRGQQATLRCSPISGHTSVYWYQQALGLGLQFLLWYDEGEERNRGNFPPRFSGRQFPNYSSELNVNALELEDSALYLCASSPWVLDTEAFFGQGTRLTVV.

The chain has TRBV20-1 and TRBJ2-1, with a tentative D call TRBD2 (5 bases). With 0 bases removed from V and 2 bases from J, the gap between germline ends came to 8 bases. This CDR3 is 14 amino acids long. CDR1 is DFQATT and CDR2 is SNEGSKA in the germline V gene (reference sequence). The CDR3 protein is CSAREGRPYNEQFF. CDR3 coding DNA: TGCAGTGCTAGAGAGGGGAGACCCTACAATGAGCAGTTCTTC.

The V gene is TRBV5-1, the J gene TRBJ2-7; TRBD2 agrees at 8 bases. The length of the CDR3 is 16 residues. The germline CDR1 and CDR2 sequences are SGHRS and YFSETQ. V shed 4 bases and J 4 bases; nucleotides not matched to a gene: 13. CDR3 bases: TGCGCCAGCAGCCCCACCTCGCGGGGGGTGGCTTACGAGCAGTACTTC. Translated: CASSPTSRGVAYEQYF. The full variable domain, with the rest looked up from reference TRBV5-1 and TRBJ2-7, is KAGVTQTPRYLIKTRGQQVTLSCSPISGHRSVSWYQQTPGQGLQFLFEYFSETQRNKGNFPGRFSGRQFSNSRSEMNVSTLELGDSALYLCASSPTSRGVAYEQYFGPGTRLTVT.

The V call is TRBV6-6, the J call TRBJ2-1; the D gene is possibly TRBD2 (6 bases). CDR3 length equals 16 residues. V gave up 3 bases and J gave up 7 bases, with 19 bases separating them. Germline V CDR1 and CDR2: MNHNY, SVGAGI (reference sequence). The CDR3 nucleotides read TGTGCCAGCAGTTATGTGCAAGTGGGACTTGTAAATGAGCAGTTCTTC. Amino acid sequence: CASSYVQVGLVNEQFF.

A single count supports this clonotype. J is TRBJ1-1 and V is TRBV20-1; 11 bases fit TRBD1. The CDR3 runs 16 residues. V lost 0 bases to trimming and J lost 1 base; unmatched junction nucleotides: 4. CDR1 is DFQATT, CDR2 SNEGSKA, per germline (reference sequence). In DNA, the CDR3 is TGCAGTGCTAGAGATCCGGACAGGGGGCGGAACACTGAAGCTTTCTTT. Translating gives CSARDPDRGRNTEAFF.

The sample holds a few counts of this clonotype. The chain links TRBV11-2 to TRBJ2-2; no firm D call. CDR1 is SGHAT and CDR2 is FQNNGV in the germline V gene. Trimming pared 5 bases from V and 1 base from J, leaving 11 bases between. The CDR3 is made up of 15 amino acids. CDR3 in amino acids: CASSRRTGNTGELFF. The CDR3 DNA reads TGTGCCAGCAGCCGACGGACGGGGAACACCGGGGAGCTGTTTTTT.

This sequence joins TRBV7-6 and TRBJ1-3; D is unresolved. CDR1 is SGHVS, CDR2 FNYEAQ, per germline. V lost 8 bases to trimming and J lost 2 bases, with 13 bases between them. The CDR3 is 14 amino acids. CDR3 DNA: TGTGCCAGCGACGATTGGGCGGCTGGAAACACCATATATTTT. The encoded protein is CASDDWAAGNTIYF.

This clonotype was counted only a few times. The chain uses TRBV7-8 and TRBJ1-3; D might be TRBD1 (5 bases). Trimming pared 4 bases from V and 0 bases from J, leaving 22 bases between. Germline CDR1 SGHVS, CDR2 FQNEAQ. This CDR3 is 19 amino acids long. CDR3 in amino acids: CASSSQRTGEISSGNTIYF. The CDR3 DNA sequence: TGTGCCAGCAGCTCGCAGCGGACGGGGGAGATCAGCTCTGGAAACACCATATATTTT.

In this sample, this clonotype turned up a few times. V and J are TRBV19 and TRBJ1-4, with TRBD1 as a possible D gene (5 bases). The CDR3 is made up of 14 amino acids. CDR1 and CDR2 from the germline V gene are LNHDA and SQIVND (reference sequence). Trimming removed 3 bases from V and 7 bases from J, with 12 bases in between. CDR3 loop: CASSMPGTGEKLFF. The CDR3 DNA is TGTGCCAGTAGTATGCCCGGGACTGGTGAAAAACTGTTTTTT.

The V call is TRBV9, the J call TRBJ1-2; D uncertain. The CDR3 has 15 amino acids. Per germline, CDR1 SGDLS and CDR2 YYNGEE. Trimming took 4 bases from V and 0 from J, leaving 13 bases between them. The CDR3 is CASSHGEKTNYGYTF. CDR3 nucleotides: TGTGCCAGCAGCCATGGGGAGAAAACTAACTATGGCTACACCTTC.

This clonotype was observed at least ten times. This sequence joins TRBV6-5 and TRBJ1-5, with D possibly being TRBD1 (5 bases). This CDR3 is 13 amino acids long. Germline values: CDR1 MNHEY, CDR2 SVGAGI. V was pared by 2 bases and J by 7 bases, with 9 bases between. CDR3 amino acids: CASSYKGRQPQHF. The CDR3 DNA sequence: TGTGCCAGCAGTTACAAGGGGAGGCAGCCCCAGCATTTT.

The chain links TRBV11-2 to TRBJ2-5, with TRBD1 identical over 9 bases. Germline CDR1 and CDR2: SGHAT and FQNNGV. The CDR3 consists of 16 residues. Trimming removed 6 bases from V and 4 bases from J; junction bases left unmatched: 12. The CDR3: CASRGWDREDAETQYF. CDR3 in DNA: TGTGCCAGCAGAGGATGGGACAGGGAGGACGCAGAGACCCAGTACTTC.

This clonotype occurred many times. The chain recombines TRBV7-6 with TRBJ2-1; 12 positions match TRBD2. The length of the CDR3 is 15 residues. The germline CDR1 and CDR2 sequences are SGHVS and FNYEAQ. V lost 4 bases and J lost 6; bases outside the gene matches: 4. CDR3 DNA sequence: TGTGCCAGCAGCTACAGGACTAGCGGGACCAATGAGCAGTTCTTC. This translates into CASSYRTSGTNEQFF.

Comments on this clonotype: A much larger clone is a single base away; this may be a read error. The rearrangement uses TRBV5-3 and TRBJ2-5; 8 nucleotides match TRBD1. TRBV5-3 falls under the ORF class, with uncertain function. CDR3 size: 18 residues. CDR3 DNA: TGTGCCAGCAGCCCCTTCTACCTGACAGGGGATTTTCAAGCGACCCAGTACTTC. This codes for CASSPFYLTGDFQATQYF.

This clonotype turned up a few times. The chain recombines TRBV4-3 with TRBJ1-6; D uncertain. V shed 4 bases and J shed 5 bases, with 15 bases lying between them. This CDR3 is built from 16 residues. Per the germline V gene, CDR1 is LGHNA and CDR2 is YSLEER. In DNA form, the CDR3 reads TGCGCCAGCAGCCTCATGGGCAAACCGGATAATTCACCCCTCCACTTT. Amino acids: CASSLMGKPDNSPLHF.

The gene calls are TRBV14 and TRBJ1-4, with D unclear. In germline, CDR1 is SGHDN, CDR2 FVKESK. The length of the CDR3 is 14 residues. V lost 0 bases to trimming and J lost 5 bases, with 7 bases between them. The CDR3, as DNA: TGTGCCAGCAGCCAAGATCAGTTGAATGAAAAACTGTTTTTT. Translating it yields CASSQDQLNEKLFF.

This clonotype was counted at least ten times. The chain joins TRBV7-2 to TRBJ2-7; the D is unclear. The CDR3 extends over 14 amino acids. Germline assignment: CDR1 SGHTA and CDR2 FQGNSA. V was pared by 5 bases and J by 2 bases, with 13 bases between. CDR3 sequence: CASSTLSVAYEQYF. The CDR3 DNA reads as TGTGCCAGCAGCACGCTTTCCGTAGCCTACGAGCAGTACTTC.